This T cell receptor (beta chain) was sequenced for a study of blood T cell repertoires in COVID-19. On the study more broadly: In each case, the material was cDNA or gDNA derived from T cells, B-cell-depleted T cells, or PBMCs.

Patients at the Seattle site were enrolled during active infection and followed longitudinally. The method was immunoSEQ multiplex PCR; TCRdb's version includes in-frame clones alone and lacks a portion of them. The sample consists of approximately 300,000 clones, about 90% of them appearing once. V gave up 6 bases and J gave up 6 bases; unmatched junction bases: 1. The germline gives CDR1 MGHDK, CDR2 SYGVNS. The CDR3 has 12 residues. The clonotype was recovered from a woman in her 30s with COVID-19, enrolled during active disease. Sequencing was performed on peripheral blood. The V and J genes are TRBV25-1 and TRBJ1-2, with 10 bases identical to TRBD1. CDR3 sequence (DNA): TGTGCCAGCAGGGGGACAGGGGATGGCTACACCTTC. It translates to CASRGTGDGYTF.